This passage covers 19 T cell receptor beta chains from one sample sequenced in a study of T cell repertoires in cytomegalovirus infection. TCRdb processed the reads anew with MiXCR; each CDR3 protein has one entry. This table holds around 530,000 distinct CDR3 sequences, 26% found once. Sequencing was done on a sample of PBMCs. The origin of the receptors is a human donor in good health (CMV status not recorded). Some clones in this sample may be carry-over from other donors' samples.

This chain connects TRBV28 to TRBJ2-1; a possible D gene is TRBD2 (7 bases). The CDR3 length is 14 residues. Germline V CDR1 and CDR2: MDHEN, SYDVKM. The germline V and J ends were trimmed by 5 bases and 10 bases, with 18 bases remaining between them. CDR3 in DNA: TGTGCCAGCAGTCGAGGGGGGGAGGGCCGGGAGCAGTTCTTC. This codes for CASSRGGEGREQFF. The full variable domain, with the rest looked up from reference TRBV28 and TRBJ2-1, is DVKVTQSSRYLVKRTGEKVFLECVQDMDHENMFWYRQDPGLGLRLIYFSYDVKMKEKGDIPEGYSVSREKKERFSLILESASTNQTSMYLCASSRGGEGREQFFGPGTRLTVL.

This clonotype was found a few times. The genes are TRBV27 and TRBJ2-1; D tentatively reads TRBD1 or TRBD2 (5 bases each). CDR3 length: 14 amino acids. CDR1 and CDR2 (germline): MNHEY, SMNVEV (reference sequence). The V end lost 1 base, the J end lost 7 bases, and 11 bases lay between the germline ends. The CDR3: CASSLLGVSNEQFF. The CDR3 DNA is TGTGCCAGCAGTTTATTGGGGGTTTCGAATGAGCAGTTCTTC.

This clonotype was detected ten times or more. V usage is TRBV7-2 and J usage is TRBJ2-1; D is undetermined. CDR1 and CDR2 from the germline V gene are SGHTA and FQGNSA. V lost 5 bases and J lost 4, with 9 bases in between. CDR3 size: 13 residues. The CDR3 reads CASSPTEYNEQFF. CDR3 in DNA: TGTGCCAGCAGCCCTACGGAGTACAATGAGCAGTTCTTC.

This clonotype was counted between two and nine times. The chain joins TRBV28 to TRBJ1-3; TRBD1 might be the D (6 bases). V was pared by 6 bases and J by 0 bases, with 18 bases between. The CDR3 runs 17 residues. The germline gives CDR1 MDHEN, CDR2 SYDVKM. CDR3 bases: TGTGCCAGCAGCCGGGTCTGGGGGGCCAGCTCTGGAAACACCATATATTTT. This encodes CASSRVWGASSGNTIYF.

J is TRBJ2-1 and V is TRBV7-2; 8 bases fit TRBD2. Germline CDR1 reads SGHTA; CDR2 reads FQGNSA. The CDR3 is 18 residues long. V shed 1 base and J 0 bases; nucleotides not matched to a gene: 8. The CDR3 DNA is TGTGCCAGCAGCTTAGTGGGCGGGAGGCCGAACTCCTACAATGAGCAGTTCTTC. It encodes CASSLVGGRPNSYNEQFF.

CDR3 loop: CASSLVGLAGGGLADNEQFF. The CDR3 region has the DNA TGTGCCAGCAGCTTAGTCGGGTTAGCGGGAGGCGGGCTAGCCGACAATGAGCAGTTCTTC. This sequence joins TRBV7-2 and TRBJ2-1; the match to TRBD2 covers 10 bases. Germline trimming cut 1 base from V and 5 bases from J; bases unmatched to any gene: 17. The CDR3 is 20 residues long. Germline values: CDR1 SGHTA, CDR2 FQGNSA.

The chain carries TRBV6-2 or TRBV6-3 and TRBJ2-1, with 7 bases lining up with TRBD2. This CDR3 contains 13 residues. Losses at the gene ends were 4 bases for V and 5 bases for J; bases not matched to a gene: 2. Per the germline V gene, CDR1 is MNHEY and CDR2 is SVGEGT. The CDR3 sequence: CASSSSGDNEQFF. The CDR3 region has the DNA TGTGCCAGCAGTTCTAGCGGTGACAATGAGCAGTTCTTC.

In this sample, this clonotype turned up many times. The rearrangement links TRBV7-2 to TRBJ2-1; D gene unclear. Germline V gives CDR1 SGHTA, CDR2 FQGNSA. The CDR3 length is 13 residues. Trimming cost V 3 bases and J 3 bases, with 6 bases left between them. The CDR3 DNA follows: TGTGCCAGCAGCTTGCCTAACTACAATGAGCAGTTCTTC. Its translation: CASSLPNYNEQFF.

The sample holds many counts of this clonotype. The chain recombines TRBV7-9 with TRBJ1-1; no definite D call. The germline CDR1 and CDR2 sequences are SEHNR and FQNEAQ (reference sequence). Trimming shortened V by 1 base and J by 1 base, and 7 bases separated the two germline ends. The CDR3 loop spans 14 amino acids. CDR3 sequence reads: CASSLGQRNTEAFF. As DNA, the CDR3 is TGTGCCAGCAGCTTAGGCCAACGGAACACTGAAGCTTTCTTT.

The chain carries TRBV10-3 and TRBJ2-3; maybe TRBD1 (6 bases). The CDR3 covers 12 residues. Trimming stripped 7 bases from V and 4 bases from J, with 9 bases between. CDR1 is ENHRY and CDR2 is SYGVKD in the germline V gene. CDR3 in DNA: TGTGCCATCAAACAGGGACCAGATACGCAGTATTTT. Amino acids: CAIKQGPDTQYF.

J is TRBJ1-2 and V is TRBV12-3 or TRBV12-4; D is unclear. The CDR3 runs 12 residues. Trimming shortened V by 6 bases and J by 3 bases, and 8 bases separated the two germline ends. CDR3: CASSQDYYGYTF. In DNA form, the CDR3 reads TGTGCCAGCAGCCAAGACTACTATGGCTACACCTTC.

The sample holds many counts of this clonotype. V is TRBV6-1 and J is TRBJ2-7, with D maybe TRBD1 (8 bases). The length of the CDR3 is 14 residues. Germline lookup yields CDR1 MNHNS and CDR2 SASEGT. V was cut by 8 bases and J by 3 bases, with 17 bases left in between. The CDR3 nucleotides read TGTGCCAGCCAAAGCACAGGGGGGGACTACGAGCAGTACTTC. Its translation: CASQSTGGDYEQYF.

This clonotype was recorded a few times. The rearrangement uses TRBV7-2 and TRBJ2-2; 14 nucleotides line up with TRBD2. There are 16 residues in the CDR3. The V and J ends lost 9 bases and 2 bases, in that order; junction bases with no gene match: 5. Germline assignment: CDR1 SGHTA and CDR2 FQGNSA. CDR3 nucleotides: TGTGCCAGTACGACTAGCGGGAGGGCCAACACCGGGGAGCTGTTTTTT. It yields the protein CASTTSGRANTGELFF.

This clonotype was counted between two and nine times. V is TRBV4-1 and J is TRBJ1-1; D gene uncertain. In germline, CDR1 is MGHRA, CDR2 YSYEKL. The V end was cut by 2 bases, the J end by 4 bases, with 23 bases between. The CDR3 runs to 18 residues. In DNA form, the CDR3 reads TGCGCCAGCAGCCAATCAGCCCAACAACTGAGGGATGGCACTGAAGCTTTCTTT. Translation: CASSQSAQQLRDGTEAFF.

The V gene is TRBV27, the J gene TRBJ1-2, with a tentative D call TRBD1 (6 bases). V lost 5 bases and J 2 bases, leaving 12 bases between the germline ends. The V gene's germline CDR1 is MNHEY and CDR2 SMNVEV (reference sequence). This CDR3 is 14 amino acids long. In nucleotides, the CDR3 is TGTGCCAGCAGTACCTCGACAGGAAACTATGGCTACACCTTC. This sequence encodes CASSTSTGNYGYTF.

This clonotype occurred a few times. It is unclear where the CDR3 begins or ends on the DNA, so no DNA is shown, and the CDR3 is as TCRdb lists it. The chain uses TRBV7-2 and TRBJ2-7; the table names TRBD2, a call not compared with the DNA. Per germline, CDR1 SGHTA and CDR2 FQGNSA. The CDR3 length is 15 residues, termini included. The CDR3 protein is CASSFGPGESYEQYF.

The CDR3 sequence is CASSSPEGAEPLHF. Here the CDR3 DNA reads TGTGCCAGCAGTTCCCCAGAGGGGGCTGAACCCCTCCACTTT. V is TRBV28 and J is TRBJ1-6; 7 nucleotides align to TRBD1. CDR1 and CDR2 (germline): MDHEN, SYDVKM. CDR3 length: 14 residues. The trim removed 4 bases at V and 12 bases at J, leaving 9 bases unmatched.

This chain links TRBV7-2 with TRBJ2-3; possibly TRBD2 for D (5 bases). Germline assignment: CDR1 SGHTA and CDR2 FQGNSA. V gave up 0 bases and J gave up 1 base, with 11 bases separating them. This CDR3 is built from 16 residues. In nucleotides, the CDR3 is TGTGCCAGCAGCTTAGCGTTCGGGGTTGGCACAGATACGCAGTATTTT. It yields the protein CASSLAFGVGTDTQYF.

This clonotype appeared a few times. J is TRBJ2-7 and V is TRBV11-2; D perhaps matches TRBD2 (6 bases). Trimming removed 3 bases from V and 5 bases from J, with 17 bases in between. CDR1 is SGHAT and CDR2 is FQNNGV in the germline V gene. This CDR3 is built from 15 residues. CDR3 protein: CASSLEFLLAHEQYF. The CDR3, as DNA: TGTGCCAGCAGCTTGGAATTCCTACTAGCCCACGAGCAGTACTTC.